Here is one T cell receptor (beta chain) with its context. Its antigen is not identified. These data come from a study of T cell responses to AZD1222 COVID-19 vaccine. As for the study in general: Pooled samples include second doses given at about 4 or 12 weeks.

V was shortened by 10 bases and J by 1 base, with 8 bases between the two germline ends. CDR1 is ENHRY, CDR2 SYGVKD, per germline. The CDR3 runs to 12 residues. Whole-study results and caveats: It should be noted that donors were predominantly white British and more often female, and clonal diversity was possibly underestimated. Repertoires in all cases were sampled only once the peak T cell response had passed. Researchers report vaccine-associated CD4 TCRs spanning spike, with dominance at 160-218 and 743-854.

The assay was immunoSEQ multiplex PCR, and TCRdb's table has in-frame clones only and misses some. The sample yields 140,000 to 150,000 clones, 93% seen once. The chain recombines TRBV10-3 with TRBJ1-3; unclear D gene. The sequencing used peripheral blood, collected on day 0 of AZD1222 vaccination. The TCR comes from an adult in good health. This CDR3 is CATMQSGNTIYF. The DNA of the CDR3 is TGTGCCACAATGCAGTCTGGAAACACCATATATTTT.